What follows are 14 T cell receptor beta chains derived from one specimen sequenced in a study of shared clonotypes between healthy human individuals. The data were produced by immunoSEQ multiplex PCR, yet TCRdb's version contains in-frame clones alone and is incomplete. The table records 1.4 million or so clones, approximately 98.5% of them present only once. What was sequenced was naive CD4+ T cells sorted from blood. Subset denoted: CD45RA+ positively selected. These receptors all stem from a man aged 30 to 45 in good health.

The chain is built from TRBV7-9 and TRBJ2-7; D is tentatively TRBD1 or TRBD2 (5 bases each). V dropped 4 bases and J dropped 5 bases, with 12 bases sitting between them. CDR1 SEHNR and CDR2 FQNEAQ come from the germline V gene (reference sequence). The CDR3 sequence is 13 residues long. The CDR3 loop is CASSSGPLHEQYF. In DNA form, the CDR3 reads TGTGCCAGCAGCTCGGGACCGCTACACGAGCAGTACTTC. Full variable domain (outside the CDR3, taken from reference TRBV7-9 and TRBJ2-7): DTGVSQNPRHKITKRGQNVTFRCDPISEHNRLYWYRQTLGQGPEFLTYFQNEAQLEKSRLLSDRFSAERPKGSFSTLEIQRTEQGDSAMYLCASSSGPLHEQYFGPGTRLTVT.

V and J are TRBV7-2 and TRBJ2-1; 7 bases match TRBD2. Germline CDR1 is SGHTA and CDR2 is FQGNSA. Trimming removed 2 bases from V and 0 bases from J; junction bases left unmatched: 13. The CDR3 loop spans 19 amino acids. CDR3 nucleotides: TGTGCCAGCAGCTTACGGGCGGGAGTCGTCCCCAGCTCCTACAATGAGCAGTTCTTC. It codes for CASSLRAGVVPSSYNEQFF. The full variable domain, with the rest looked up from reference TRBV7-2 and TRBJ2-1, is GAGVSQSPSNKVTEKGKDVELRCDPISGHTALYWYRQSLGQGLEFLIYFQGNSAPDKSGLPSDRFSAERTGGSVSTLTIQRTQQEDSAVYLCASSLRAGVVPSSYNEQFFGPGTRLTVL.

The rearrangement uses TRBV28 and TRBJ2-7; D may correspond to TRBD1 or TRBD2 (5 bases each). V lost 4 bases, J lost 2 bases, and 12 bases lay in between. CDR3 length: 14 residues. Germline-derived CDR1 and CDR2 are MDHEN and SYDVKM. The CDR3 sequence: CASSSLGVAYEQYF. CDR3 coding DNA: TGTGCCAGCAGTTCTCTGGGGGTGGCCTACGAGCAGTACTTC.

This chain connects TRBV12-5 to TRBJ2-3; no clear D gene. This CDR3 has 12 amino acids. Germline V gene data show CDR1 as LGHNT and CDR2 as FRNRAP. The V end lost 6 bases, the J end lost 9 bases, and 13 bases lay between the germline ends. The CDR3 DNA is TGTGCTAGTGGCCCAGAAGATCGGACGCAGTATTTT. Its protein is CASGPEDRTQYF.

This clone occurred once. V gene TRBV9 combines with J gene TRBJ2-2, with D possibly matching TRBD2 (5 bases). From germline, CDR1 is SGDLS and CDR2 YYNGEE. The CDR3 length is 15 residues. Trimming took off 1 base at V and 6 bases at J, with 13 bases between the two ends. Here the CDR3 DNA reads TGTGCCAGCAGCGTAAGGATTTCCGGGGCCGGGGAGCTGTTTTTT. Encoded protein: CASSVRISGAGELFF.

The chain has TRBV7-2 and TRBJ1-5; D is undetermined. CDR1 and CDR2 (germline): SGHTA, FQGNSA. V gave up 8 bases and J gave up 3 bases, with 11 bases separating them. CDR3 length: 13 amino acids. Here the CDR3 DNA reads TGTGCCAGCCAAGACGGACCCAATCAGCCCCAGCATTTT. Its protein is CASQDGPNQPQHF.

The V and J genes are TRBV9 and TRBJ2-2; 8 bases align to TRBD1. The V and J ends lost 0 bases and 5 bases, in that order; junction bases with no gene match: 6. This CDR3 is 16 amino acids long. Germline-derived CDR1 and CDR2 are SGDLS and YYNGEE. CDR3 residues: CASSVGGQGWTGELFF. The CDR3 DNA sequence: TGTGCCAGCAGCGTAGGTGGACAGGGTTGGACCGGGGAGCTGTTTTTT.

V is TRBV7-9 and J is TRBJ1-2; no firm D call. CDR1 is SEHNR, CDR2 FQNEAQ, per germline (reference sequence). The ends were cut back, 3 bases at V and 4 bases at J, with 12 bases in the middle. There are 14 residues in the CDR3. The DNA of the CDR3 is TGTGCCAGCAGCTTTTTGGAACAGACCTATGGCTACACCTTC. Translated: CASSFLEQTYGYTF.

The chain uses TRBV9 and TRBJ2-7, with a possible D match to TRBD1 (7 bases). The CDR3 runs 15 residues. Germline values: CDR1 SGDLS, CDR2 YYNGEE. V dropped 0 bases and J dropped 5 bases, with 15 bases sitting between them. The CDR3 DNA reads as TGTGCCAGCAGCGTAGGGTTGCAGGGGGGCGACGAGCAGTACTTC. Protein product: CASSVGLQGGDEQYF.

This chain uses TRBV19 with TRBJ2-7; a weak D match, TRBD2 (7 bases). Trimming pared 7 bases from V and 0 bases from J, leaving 16 bases between. In germline, CDR1 is LNHDA, CDR2 SQIVND (reference sequence). The CDR3 contains 15 residues. CDR3 nucleotide sequence: TGTGCCAGTAAAGAAGGGGGGGCGAGCTCCTACGAGCAGTACTTC. Encoded protein: CASKEGGASSYEQYF.

The J gene is TRBJ1-1, the V gene TRBV5-1; tentative D call: TRBD1 (6 bases). Germline V gene sequence: CDR1 SGHRS, CDR2 YFSETQ. V lost 7 bases, J lost 3 bases, and 22 bases lay in between. The CDR3 consists of 16 residues. This chain's CDR3 is CASAPPGGRSDTEAFF. The CDR3 bases are TGCGCCAGCGCTCCCCCCGGGGGGCGGTCGGACACTGAAGCTTTCTTT.

V usage is TRBV5-5 and J usage is TRBJ2-2; D is unresolved. Deletions cut 0 bases from V and 6 bases from J, with 3 bases between. The CDR3 spans 12 residues. CDR1 is SGHKS and CDR2 is YYEKEE in the germline V gene (reference sequence). The DNA for the CDR3 is TGTGCCAGCAGCTTGGTGGCCGGGGAGCTGTTTTTT. Residues: CASSLVAGELFF.

The J gene is TRBJ1-1, the V gene TRBV6-5, with D possibly TRBD1 on 5 matching bases. With 11 bases removed from V and 1 base from J, the gap between germline ends came to 8 bases. Germline V lookup: CDR1 MNHEY, CDR2 SVGAGI. The CDR3 runs 11 residues. Here the CDR3 reads CAVTGNTEAFF. The CDR3 DNA follows: TGTGCCGTCACAGGGAACACTGAAGCTTTCTTT.

The chain recombines TRBV29-1 with TRBJ2-5; 8 nucleotides align to TRBD1. The CDR3 has 14 amino acids. Trimming at V came to 4 bases and at J to 4 bases, leaving 8 bases not matched to a gene. Germline CDR1 SQVTM, CDR2 ANQGSEA. The chain's CDR3 is CSVALGQGGETQYF. The CDR3 DNA is TGCAGCGTTGCTCTTGGACAGGGCGGAGAGACCCAGTACTTC.